The 20 T cell receptor beta chains given below trace back to one sample, sequenced in a study of T cell responses to AZD1222 COVID-19 vaccine. Profiled with immunoSEQ multiplex PCR; TCRdb holds only in-frame clones, not every one. The sample lists about 170,000 clones; approximately 88% were seen once. Sample: peripheral blood, taken 28 days after the second AZD1222 dose. These receptors came from an adult who received the AZD1222 COVID-19 vaccine.

This clone was detected once. The J gene is TRBJ1-2, the V gene TRBV2; TRBD1 aligns across 7 bases. CDR1 is SNHLY and CDR2 is FYNNEI in the germline V gene. The CDR3 covers 14 residues. Trimming at V came to 4 bases and at J to 4 bases, leaving 6 bases not matched to a gene. The CDR3 DNA follows: TGTGCCAGCAGTGCGCCGGGACAGATCTATGGCTACACCTTC. This translates into CASSAPGQIYGYTF.

V is TRBV5-4 and J is TRBJ2-5; 9 bases are a match to TRBD1. Germline CDR1 and CDR2: SGHNT and YYREEE (reference sequence). This CDR3 contains 17 residues. With 4 bases clipped from V and 5 bases from J, the junction kept 15 bases outside the gene matches. The CDR3 nucleotides read TGTGCCAGCAGCAAAGGAACAGGGGGCGCGGTCGGGGAGACCCAGTACTTC. Residues: CASSKGTGGAVGETQYF.

The chain has TRBV19 and TRBJ1-5, with D maybe TRBD1 (5 bases). CDR3 size: 14 residues. The germline V and J ends were trimmed by 6 bases and 5 bases, with 14 bases remaining between them. CDR1 and CDR2 from the germline V gene are LNHDA and SQIVND (reference sequence). The CDR3 loop is CASRTLEGDQPQHF. The CDR3 DNA reads TGTGCCAGTAGGACATTAGAAGGGGATCAGCCCCAGCATTTT.

This clone showed up just once. V is TRBV6-5 and J is TRBJ2-1; D uncertain. Trimming shortened V by 8 bases and J by 4 bases, and 6 bases separated the two germline ends. Germline CDR1 and CDR2: MNHEY and SVGAGI. The CDR3 has 11 residues. The CDR3 reads CASGVYNEQFF. The CDR3 region has the DNA TGTGCCAGCGGGGTATACAATGAGCAGTTCTTC.

The chain recombines TRBV23-1 with TRBJ2-7; D tentatively reads TRBD1 or TRBD2 (5 bases each). TRBV23-1 is annotated as an ORF whose role is uncertain. Deletions cut 5 bases from V and 6 bases from J, with 11 bases between. The CDR3 contains 12 residues. CDR3 amino acids: CASSWDLCEQYF. CDR3 DNA: TGCGCCAGCAGTTGGGACCTCTGCGAGCAGTACTTC.

This chain links TRBV6-5 with TRBJ1-2; tentatively, D is TRBD1 (5 bases). CDR1 and CDR2 from the germline V gene are MNHEY and SVGAGI. Trimming took off 6 bases at V and 4 bases at J, with 15 bases between the two ends. The CDR3 extends over 14 amino acids. CDR3 coding DNA: TGTGCCAGCAGCCTAACGACAGAGATCTATGGCTACACCTTC. Its translation: CASSLTTEIYGYTF.

The gene calls are TRBV4-3 and TRBJ2-2, with 11 nucleotides matching TRBD1. The CDR3 has 17 residues. Germline CDR1 is LGHNA and CDR2 is YSLEER. V dropped 3 bases and J dropped 5; count of bases not matched to a gene: 8. CDR3 in amino acids: CASSQWTGGGLTGELFF. Here the CDR3 DNA reads TGCGCCAGCAGCCAGTGGACAGGGGGCGGTTTAACCGGGGAGCTGTTTTTT.

The V gene is TRBV11-2, the J gene TRBJ1-2, with 8 bases matching TRBD1. Germline V gene data show CDR1 as SGHAT and CDR2 as FQNNGV. The CDR3 has 17 residues. The junction had 12 bases not matched to a gene; V was cut back by 4 bases and J by 2 bases. For the CDR3, the DNA is TGTGCCAGCAGCTCAAGTTTGGGGGACAGGAACAACTATGGCTACACCTTC. Protein sequence: CASSSSLGDRNNYGYTF.

This clone has only a few counts. The V and J genes are TRBV18 and TRBJ1-2, with 7 nucleotides matching TRBD1. The germline CDR1 and CDR2 sequences are KGHSH and LQKENI. This CDR3 has 15 amino acids. V lost 5 bases and J lost 8; bases outside the gene matches: 14. CDR3 in amino acids: CASSERQGAPGGYTF. The DNA for the CDR3 is TGTGCCAGCTCAGAAAGACAGGGAGCCCCCGGAGGCTACACCTTC.

The rearrangement joins TRBV6-5 to TRBJ2-7; TRBD1 aligns across 10 bases. The J segment lost 3 bases and the V segment lost 3 bases, leaving 5 bases of the junction unmatched. Looked up from germline, CDR1 is MNHEY and CDR2 is SVGAGI. The CDR3 has 15 amino acids. This chain's CDR3 is CASSYRGQGVYEQYF. The DNA for the CDR3 is TGTGCCAGCAGTTATAGAGGACAGGGGGTCTACGAGCAGTACTTC.

V is TRBV18 and J is TRBJ1-6; 11 nucleotides line up with TRBD1. With 6 bases clipped from V and 2 bases from J, the junction kept 3 bases outside the gene matches. Looked up from germline, CDR1 is KGHSH and CDR2 is LQKENI. The CDR3 spans 16 residues. CDR3 in amino acids: CASSPDRGPYNSPLHF. CDR3 bases: TGTGCCAGCTCTCCGGACAGGGGGCCCTATAATTCACCCCTCCACTTT.

To note about this clone: Other DNA sequences of this sample code for an identical CDR3. This sequence joins TRBV6-5 and TRBJ2-7; D uncertain. This CDR3 is 13 amino acids long. The germline V gene has CDR1 MNHEY and CDR2 SVGAGI. The germline V and J ends were trimmed by 0 bases and 3 bases, with 6 bases remaining between them. The CDR3 loop reads CASSYSKGYEQYF. Written as DNA, the CDR3 is TGTGCCAGCAGTTACTCGAAGGGCTACGAGCAGTACTTC.

The rearrangement uses TRBV5-4 and TRBJ1-2, with 9 bases that match TRBD1. The CDR3 length is 15 residues. J was trimmed by 8 bases and V by 0 bases; bases with no gene match: 8. Germline V lookup: CDR1 SGHNT, CDR2 YYREEE (reference sequence). In nucleotides, the CDR3 is TGTGCCAGCAGCTTGGCCTTACAGGGGGCTGGGGGCTACACCTTC. Protein sequence: CASSLALQGAGGYTF.

This clone was seen only once. This chain connects TRBV5-5 to TRBJ2-1, with no clear D. Per germline, CDR1 SGHKS and CDR2 YYEKEE (reference sequence). V lost 2 bases and J 5 bases, leaving 14 bases between the germline ends. There are 15 residues in the CDR3. CDR3: CASSFGLPNNNEQFF. The CDR3 DNA reads as TGTGCCAGCAGCTTCGGCCTTCCAAACAACAATGAGCAGTTCTTC.

The chain recombines TRBV3-1 (or the pseudogene TRBV3-2) with TRBJ1-1; 7 nucleotides align to TRBD1. CDR1 is LGHDT, CDR2 YNNKEL, per germline (reference sequence). V was pared by 5 bases and J by 6 bases, with 12 bases of the junction left unmatched. The CDR3 runs 15 residues. Written as DNA, the CDR3 is TGTGCCAGCAGCAAACGACAGGGAAGTTTGGCTGAAGCTTTCTTT. As protein: CASSKRQGSLAEAFF.

The V gene is TRBV6-5, the J gene TRBJ1-1; maybe TRBD1 (5 bases). The CDR3 has 13 amino acids. Looked up from germline, CDR1 is MNHEY and CDR2 is SVGAGI. The V gene lost 0 bases and the J gene lost 10 bases, with 12 bases spanning the gap. The CDR3 DNA reads TGTGCCAGCAGTTACTCGCCAGGCGGGGGAGCTTTCTTT. This gives the protein CASSYSPGGGAFF.

The chain employs TRBV5-8 and TRBJ2-1; D gene uncertain. V dropped 2 bases and J dropped 9 bases, with 12 bases sitting between them. CDR1 and CDR2 from the germline V gene are SGHTS and YDEGEE. The CDR3 covers 13 residues. CDR3 loop: CASSFRTLGEQFF. The CDR3 DNA reads TGTGCCAGCAGCTTTCGGACCCTAGGTGAGCAGTTCTTC.

The chain recombines TRBV7-2 with TRBJ1-4; the match to TRBD1 covers 10 bases. Trimming took 5 bases from V and 8 from J; bases not matched to a gene: 8. This CDR3 is built from 15 residues. Germline-derived CDR1 and CDR2 are SGHTA and FQGNSA. CDR3 DNA: TGTGCCAGCAGCATCCGACAGGGGGCGAGGGAAAAACTGTTTTTT. Translating gives CASSIRQGAREKLFF.

The chain uses TRBV5-1 and TRBJ1-3; D gene uncertain. The V gene's germline CDR1 is SGHRS and CDR2 YFSETQ. The CDR3 is made up of 16 amino acids. Between the trimmed V and J ends, which lost 0 bases and 0 bases, there was a span of 10 bases. The CDR3 is CASSLAGSFSGNTIYF. For the CDR3, the DNA is TGCGCCAGCAGCTTGGCGGGCAGCTTCTCTGGAAACACCATATATTTT.

This chain connects TRBV7-2 to TRBJ2-7, with a weak D call TRBD1 (6 bases). V was shortened by 5 bases and J by 3 bases, with 14 bases between the two germline ends. In germline, CDR1 is SGHTA, CDR2 FQGNSA. There are 14 residues in the CDR3. The CDR3 protein is CASSTGHANYEQYF. The CDR3 nucleotides are TGTGCCAGCAGCACGGGACACGCGAACTACGAGCAGTACTTC.